This TCR beta chain was documented in a study of cytomegalovirus exposure and HLA in healthy donors. Germline-derived CDR1 and CDR2 are SEHNR and FQNEAQ (reference sequence). The V gene end was trimmed by 5 bases and the J gene end by 6 bases; junction bases not matched to a gene: 13. This CDR3 comprises 15 residues. This PCR relied on a set of 60 Vbeta primers and 13 Jbeta primers. Libraries were prepared by immunoSEQ multiplex PCR; TCRdb keeps only in-frame clonotypes and omits some of them. The sample holds over 100,000 clones, about 70% seen once. The rearrangement joins TRBV7-9 to TRBJ2-7, with 7 positions matching TRBD2. Material for sequencing was PBMCs. This receptor was obtained from a woman aged 25 to 39 in good health and CMV-seronegative. CDR3 bases: TGTGCCAGCAGCCTTTCTCGGGGGGACGAATCCGAGCAGTACTTC. This gives the protein CASSLSRGDESEQYF.